This T cell receptor (beta chain) originates from a study of shared clonotypes between healthy human individuals. The authors divided CD4+ cells into CD45RA+ naive and CD45RA-negative memory subsets. Sequencing used immunoSEQ multiplex PCR; TCRdb keeps in-frame clones, though not all of them. Here the sample spans 2,500,000 or so clones, approximately 94% being singletons. In the case of this clone: This sample also contains other DNA sequences that code for the same CDR3.

This CDR3 has 14 residues. V was pared by 0 bases and J by 2 bases, with 8 bases between. CDR1 and CDR2 from the germline V gene are MNHNY and SVGAGI (reference sequence). The clonotype was recovered from a man aged 18-30 years in good health. Some clones in this sample may be carry-over from other donors' samples. Sequenced: naive CD4+ T cells from PBMCs. Documented subset: CD45RA+ positively selected. This chain joins TRBV6-6 and TRBJ2-7; D is ambiguous. The CDR3 nucleotides read TGTGCCAGCAGTTACTCCACCGGCCCCTACGAGCAGTACTTC. Amino acids: CASSYSTGPYEQYF.